This TCR beta chain appears in the sequencing data of a study of blood T cells in healthy people across ages. V was shortened by 2 bases and J by 5 bases, with 9 bases between the two germline ends. Germline V gene data show CDR1 as MNHEY and CDR2 as SVGAGI. CDR3 length: 13 residues. Using a J-beta primer mix together with a sample-barcoded 5' primer, a second PCR was run for about 6 to 11 cycles. TCRdb re-derived calls from the 5' RACE reads in MiXCR, one entry per CDR3 protein. The data show about 1 million distinct CDR3 sequences, around 27% seen once. These data also formed part of another study, on T cells of mothers and their children. That paper notes: Over 8.5 million reads per mother and some 3 million per child were obtained.

The TCR was taken from a girl aged 2 to 9 in good health. The genes are TRBV6-5 and TRBJ2-5; D gene unclear. The sample consisted of blood. The CDR3 DNA is TGTGCCAGCAGTTACCCGAAGGAGGAGACCCAGTACTTC. It translates to CASSYPKEETQYF.